Listed below are T cell receptor beta chains from one sample, sequenced in a study of blood T cell repertoires in COVID-19. Profiling relied on immunoSEQ multiplex PCR, and the TCRdb table lists in-frame clones only, not all of them. The sample has some 200,000 clones; more than 80% are singletons. The sample taken for sequencing was peripheral blood. Source of these receptors: a woman in her sixties or seventies with acute or convalescent COVID-19. CDR3s include the opening cysteine and the closing phenylalanine or tryptophan. The order of the fields is D gene, V gene, clone size, J gene, CDR3 DNA, CDR3 protein. A D gene is named only where the DNA matches it firmly. Not all rows give a size; the values are once, few, many and, for expanded clones, a class.

NA	TRBV19	NA	TRBJ2-1	TGTGCCAGCAGCCCACAGGGAGCCTACAATGAGCAGTTCTTC	CASSPQGAYNEQFF
NA	TRBV2	NA	TRBJ1-1	TGTGCCAGCAGTGATGGGGCCTTGAACACTGAAGCTTTCTTT	CASSDGALNTEAFF
TRBD2	TRBV19	once	TRBJ2-5	TGTGCCAGTAGTATCATAGCGGGGAGAGAGACCCAGTACTTC	CASSIIAGRETQYF
TRBD1	TRBV7-9	NA	TRBJ2-7	TGTGCCAGCAGCTTCGCAGGACAGGGGGCTAGCGAGCAGTACTTC	CASSFAGQGASEQYF
NA	TRBV12-3/TRBV12-4	NA	TRBJ2-1	TGTGCCAGCAGTTCTAGCGTCTACAATGAGCAGTTCTTC	CASSSSVYNEQFF
NA	TRBV7-2	NA	TRBJ2-4	TGTGCCAGCAGCCTGGGACTCCGAACCACTCTAGCCAAAAACATTCAGTACTTC	CASSLGLRTTLAKNIQYF
NA	TRBV7-6	NA	TRBJ1-1	TGTGCCAGCAGCTTATATGGCGGTGGGCAGGGTAACACTGAAGCTTTCTTT	CASSLYGGGQGNTEAFF
NA	TRBV28	once	TRBJ2-7	TGTGCCAGCAGTTTGTTAGCTCGTGGGCAGTACTTC	CASSLLARGQYF
TRBD2	TRBV9	NA	TRBJ2-3	TGTGCCAGCAGCGTAGAGTTAGCGGGAGCTGGGGGGCCTGGCACAGATACGCAGTATTTT	CASSVELAGAGGPGTDTQYF
TRBD2	TRBV10-1	NA	TRBJ2-1	TGCGCCAGCAGTGAGGAACTAGCGGGAGGAGGAGGTGAGCAGTTCTTC	CASSEELAGGGGEQFF
NA	TRBV7-3	NA	TRBJ1-4	TGTGCCAGCAGCTCCTCCGGGACAAGAGGAGAAAAACTGTTTTTT	CASSSSGTRGEKLFF
NA	TRBV3-1/TRBV3-2	NA	TRBJ2-1	TGTGCCAGCAGCCAAGATGGAGTCTCCAATGAGCAGTTCTTC	CASSQDGVSNEQFF
TRBD1	TRBV6-6	NA	TRBJ1-2	TGTGCCAGCAGTCCCGTCCCAGACAGGGGCCTTCTTAGCTATGGCTACACCTTC	CASSPVPDRGLLSYGYTF
NA	TRBV12-3/TRBV12-4	NA	TRBJ2-1	TGTGCCAGCAGTTTATCCGGGAGTGAGCAGTTCTTC	CASSLSGSEQFF
TRBD1	TRBV18	few	TRBJ1-2	TGTGCCAGCTCACCTCAGACAGGGGAACACTATGGCTACACCTTC	CASSPQTGEHYGYTF
NA	TRBV7-8	NA	TRBJ1-5	TGTGCCAGCAGTTCTGGACTTAGCAATCAGCCCCAGCATTTT	CASSSGLSNQPQHF
NA	TRBV19	NA	TRBJ2-2	TGTGCCAGTAGTCATCCCAGGGCGGGAAACACCGGGGAGCTGTTTTTT	CASSHPRAGNTGELFF
TRBD2	TRBV7-9	NA	TRBJ2-7	TGTGCCAGCAGCTTAGAGGCCAGCGGGGGCGAGCAGTACTTC	CASSLEASGGEQYF
TRBD1	TRBV5-1	NA	TRBJ1-1	TGCGCCAGCAGCTCCTACACAGGGGGGAGCACTGAAGCTTTCTTT	CASSSYTGGSTEAFF
TRBD1	TRBV28	NA	TRBJ1-4	TGTGCCAGCAGTCCGCCGGGGACAGCGAGAGAAAAACTGTTTTTT	CASSPPGTAREKLFF
NA	TRBV7-9	NA	TRBJ2-1	TGTGCCAGCAGCTTTGACTTCTCCTACAATGAGCAGTTCTTC	CASSFDFSYNEQFF
NA	TRBV12-3/TRBV12-4	NA	TRBJ2-5	TGTGCCAGCAGGGGGACTGGCAAAGAGACCCAGTACTTC	CASRGTGKETQYF